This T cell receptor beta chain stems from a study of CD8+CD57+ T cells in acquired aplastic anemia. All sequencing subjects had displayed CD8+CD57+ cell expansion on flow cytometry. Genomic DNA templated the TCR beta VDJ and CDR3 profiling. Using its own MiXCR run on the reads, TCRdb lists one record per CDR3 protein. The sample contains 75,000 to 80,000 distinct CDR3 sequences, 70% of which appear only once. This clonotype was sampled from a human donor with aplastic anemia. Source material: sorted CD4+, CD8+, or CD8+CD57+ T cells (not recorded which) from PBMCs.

In DNA form, the CDR3 reads TGTGCCAGCAGTCGGCTAGCGGACAATGAGCAGTTCTTC. This sequence encodes CASSRLADNEQFF. The chain uses TRBV2 and TRBJ2-1; TRBD2 matches at 7 bases. Per germline, CDR1 SNHLY and CDR2 FYNNEI. There are 13 residues in the CDR3. V trimming: 5 bases; J trimming: 5 bases; junction bases outside the gene matches: 3.